The 23 T cell receptor beta chains below all came from one sample that was sequenced in a study of vaccination and CD4 T cells after COVID-19. These receptors' targets are unknown. Treatment given: roughly 10-day PBMC culture with coronavirus spike peptide pools or control peptides (ViraFEST assay). Sequencing of cultured CD4+ T cell DNA used the Oncomine TCR Beta short-read assay. TCRdb fed the PCR reads into MiXCR, producing one record per CDR3 protein. The data contain 20,000 or so distinct CDR3 sequences, roughly 50% of them singletons. Sample: cultured CD4+ T cells from blood. The origin of the receptors is a human donor with COVID-19.

The chain is built from TRBV6-5 and TRBJ1-4, with TRBD1 identical over 8 bases. V lost 0 bases to trimming and J lost 8 bases; unmatched junction nucleotides: 2. The CDR3 totals 14 residues. Germline lookup yields CDR1 MNHEY and CDR2 SVGAGI. Here the CDR3 reads CASSYSGTGEKLFF. The CDR3 DNA sequence: TGTGCCAGCAGTTACTCTGGGACAGGAGAAAAACTGTTTTTT.

This clonotype was detected a few times. The chain employs TRBV6-1 and TRBJ1-3, with D possibly TRBD1 on 6 matching bases. This CDR3 is built from 12 residues. V dropped 7 bases and J dropped 4 bases, with 8 bases sitting between them. Per the germline V gene, CDR1 is MNHNS and CDR2 is SASEGT. Written as DNA, the CDR3 is TGTGCCAGCACCGACAGGGGAAACACCATATATTTT. This translates into CASTDRGNTIYF.

The chain carries TRBV2 and TRBJ1-6; D is unclear. CDR1 and CDR2 (germline): SNHLY, FYNNEI. Deletions cut 5 bases from V and 8 bases from J, with 19 bases between. This CDR3 comprises 16 residues. The chain's CDR3 is CASSLQSGLGDSPLHF. Written as DNA, the CDR3 is TGTGCCAGCAGTCTTCAATCAGGCCTAGGCGATTCACCCCTCCACTTT.

A single count supports this clonotype. This chain uses TRBV14 with TRBJ2-2; 8 nucleotides match TRBD1. Germline CDR1 is SGHDN and CDR2 is FVKESK. The CDR3 has 18 residues. V lost 0 bases to trimming and J lost 1 base; unmatched junction nucleotides: 7. DNA of the CDR3: TGTGCCAGCAGCCAAGAGTCGCACAGGGGGAAGAACACCGGGGAGCTGTTTTTT. Translated, it gives CASSQESHRGKNTGELFF.

The V and J genes are TRBV12-3 or TRBV12-4 and TRBJ2-1; D ambiguous. The CDR3 is 14 residues long. Trimming took off 1 base at V and 6 bases at J, with 10 bases between the two ends. The CDR3 DNA reads TGTGCCAGCAGTTTAGATCAGGTTGTCAATGAGCAGTTCTTC. Amino acid sequence: CASSLDQVVNEQFF.

The rearrangement uses TRBV6-5 and TRBJ1-2; TRBD1 aligns across 7 bases. V gave up 0 bases and J gave up 7 bases; unmatched junction bases: 2. Germline values: CDR1 MNHEY, CDR2 SVGAGI. The CDR3 runs 13 residues. The CDR3 DNA is TGTGCCAGCAGTTACTCCCAGGGGGTTGGCTACACCTTC. Encoded protein: CASSYSQGVGYTF.

CDR3 sequence: CASSTGTGGNSPLHF. CDR3 in DNA: TGCGCCAGCAGTACTGGGACAGGTGGTAATTCACCCCTCCACTTT. The chain uses TRBV10-1 and TRBJ1-6, with 8 bases matching TRBD1. Per germline, CDR1 WNHNN and CDR2 SYGVQD (reference sequence). V was pared by 5 bases and J by 6 bases, with 6 bases of the junction left unmatched. The CDR3 contains 15 residues.

V and J are TRBV12-3 or TRBV12-4 and TRBJ2-7; D uncertain. Trimming shortened V by 3 bases and J by 3 bases, and 6 bases separated the two germline ends. The length of the CDR3 is 12 residues. The CDR3 DNA reads TGTGCCAGCAGTTTGATGGACTACGAGCAGTACTTC. Its translation: CASSLMDYEQYF.

The rearrangement joins TRBV20-1 to TRBJ2-2, with a weak D call TRBD2 (5 bases). This CDR3 has 13 residues. Germline lookup yields CDR1 DFQATT and CDR2 SNEGSKA (reference sequence). The V and J ends lost 5 bases and 1 base respectively, with 8 bases between them. For the CDR3, the DNA is TGCAGTGCTCCAGAGGGGAACACCGGGGAGCTGTTTTTT. As protein: CSAPEGNTGELFF.

The rearrangement uses TRBV14 and TRBJ1-1; 7 positions agree with TRBD1. CDR3 length: 15 residues. Unmatched junction bases numbered 5, after V lost 3 bases and J lost 1 base. Germline CDR1 reads SGHDN; CDR2 reads FVKESK. The CDR3 loop is CASSQRTGANTEAFF. The CDR3 region has the DNA TGTGCCAGCAGCCAGCGGACAGGAGCGAACACTGAAGCTTTCTTT.

This clonotype was seen more than once but under ten times. The J gene is TRBJ1-2, the V gene TRBV6-1; TRBD1 is a possible D gene (5 bases). Germline lookup yields CDR1 MNHNS and CDR2 SASEGT. The germline V and J ends were trimmed by 4 bases and 4 bases, with 19 bases remaining between them. This CDR3 is 16 amino acids long. CDR3 nucleotide sequence: TGTGCCAGCAGTGTGGACGCCCGGGGGAATGTCTATGGCTACACCTTC. Its translation: CASSVDARGNVYGYTF.

This clonotype occurred a few times. The chain has TRBV11-2 and TRBJ1-5; no clear D gene. CDR1 and CDR2 (germline): SGHAT, FQNNGV. This CDR3 spans 15 amino acids. Deletions cut 5 bases from V and 6 bases from J, with 17 bases between. CDR3 DNA: TGTGCCAGCAGCGCAGACCTGGGATCAGCTCAGCCCCAGCATTTT. Translating gives CASSADLGSAQPQHF.

This clonotype ranks as medium-sized (0.01 to 0.1%). V gene TRBV11-3 combines with J gene TRBJ1-6, with D unresolved. CDR1 is SGHNT, CDR2 YENEEA, per germline. This CDR3 spans 15 amino acids. V was shortened by 0 bases and J by 10 bases, with 13 bases between the two germline ends. This CDR3 is CASSLDSRAGSPLHF. The CDR3 coding sequence is TGTGCCAGCAGCTTAGATAGTCGGGCTGGGTCACCCCTCCACTTT.

The sample holds a few counts of this clonotype. The chain combines TRBV27 with TRBJ2-2; perhaps D is TRBD1 or TRBD2 (5 bases each). The germline V gene has CDR1 MNHEY and CDR2 SMNVEV (reference sequence). The CDR3 has 16 amino acids. The V and J ends lost 6 bases and 3 bases respectively, with 17 bases between them. For the CDR3, the DNA is TGTGCCAGCAGCAGCCGGGGCTACAGCGACACCGGGGAGCTGTTTTTT. Its translation is CASSSRGYSDTGELFF.

The chain employs TRBV6-1 and TRBJ1-3, with TRBD1 as a possible D gene (6 bases). The CDR3 is 17 amino acids. The germline V and J ends were trimmed by 5 bases and 0 bases, with 17 bases remaining between them. CDR1 and CDR2 from the germline V gene are MNHNS and SASEGT. The DNA for the CDR3 is TGTGCCAGCAGTAGTCGCAGGGGAACCGCCTCTGGAAACACCATATATTTT. Protein product: CASSSRRGTASGNTIYF.

The DNA of the CDR3 is TGTGCCAGTAGCCCCCACCCGCAGGGTGTTGGTACAGATACGCAGTATTTT. Translated: CASSPHPQGVGTDTQYF. The chain joins TRBV19 to TRBJ2-3; D perhaps matches TRBD1 (5 bases). The CDR3 consists of 17 residues. Germline-derived CDR1 and CDR2 are LNHDA and SQIVND (reference sequence). V shed 6 bases and J shed 3 bases, with 22 bases lying between them.

The V call is TRBV15, the J call TRBJ2-2; 7 bases align to TRBD1. The CDR3 covers 16 residues. The germline CDR1 and CDR2 sequences are LNHNV and YYDKDF (reference sequence). J was trimmed by 1 base and V by 4 bases; bases with no gene match: 6. CDR3 nucleotides: TGTGCCACCAGCATACAGGGGTGGAGGAACACCGGGGAGCTGTTTTTT. This sequence encodes CATSIQGWRNTGELFF.

This clonotype came up a few times. The chain recombines TRBV2 with TRBJ1-1; a possible D gene is TRBD1 (6 bases). V gave up 7 bases and J gave up 0 bases, with 12 bases separating them. Per germline, CDR1 SNHLY and CDR2 FYNNEI. The CDR3 runs 14 residues. The CDR3 DNA is TGTGCCAGCACCGAACAGGGATTGAACACTGAAGCTTTCTTT. Its protein is CASTEQGLNTEAFF.

The rearrangement uses TRBV6-1 and TRBJ2-3; possibly TRBD1 or TRBD2 for D (6 bases each). The CDR3 is made up of 16 amino acids. Germline V CDR1 and CDR2: MNHNS, SASEGT. The V gene lost 8 bases and the J gene lost 6 bases, with 24 bases spanning the gap. The DNA of the CDR3 is TGTGCCAGCTTCCGGGATGGGACGGGGGCTTGGGATACGCAGTATTTT. It codes for CASFRDGTGAWDTQYF.

A single count supports this clonotype. The J gene is TRBJ2-2, the V gene TRBV6-1, with D possibly being TRBD2 (5 bases). Germline values: CDR1 MNHNS, CDR2 SASEGT. Deletions cut 7 bases from V and 0 bases from J, with 9 bases between. This CDR3 has 14 amino acids. In nucleotides, the CDR3 is TGTGCCAGCACTGCGCGGGCGAACACCGGGGAGCTGTTTTTT. It is translated as CASTARANTGELFF.

This clonotype was counted a few times. The chain joins TRBV29-1 to TRBJ1-1, with TRBD1 as a possible D gene (6 bases). In germline, CDR1 is SQVTM, CDR2 ANQGSEA. V lost 4 bases to trimming and J lost 1 base, with 10 bases between them. This CDR3 contains 13 residues. The CDR3 coding sequence is TGCAGCGTTGTTGGAGGGGGGAACACTGAAGCTTTCTTT. This translates into CSVVGGGNTEAFF.

This rearrangement joins TRBV28 to TRBJ1-6; 9 bases match TRBD1. This CDR3 is built from 15 residues. The junction had 9 bases not matched to a gene; V was cut back by 5 bases and J by 10 bases. The germline V gene encodes CDR1 MDHEN and CDR2 SYDVKM. The CDR3 DNA follows: TGTGCCAGCAGTACCGGGACAGGGTACCGGTCACCCCTCCACTTT. Translation gives CASSTGTGYRSPLHF.

The sample holds a few counts of this clonotype. The genes are TRBV2 and TRBJ2-3; D gene unclear. The V end was cut by 7 bases, the J end by 4 bases, with 12 bases between. Germline CDR1 SNHLY, CDR2 FYNNEI. The CDR3 is made up of 13 amino acids. DNA of the CDR3: TGTGCCAGCAAGGCCTGGGAAGCAGATACGCAGTATTTT. Its translation is CASKAWEADTQYF.